The 4 T cell receptor beta chains reported below all come from one sample, sequenced in a study of blood T cells in healthy people across ages. The use of a sample-barcoded 5' primer and a J-beta primer mix characterized a second PCR of roughly 7 to 12 cycles. Via MiXCR, TCRdb re-called the 5' RACE reads, giving one row per CDR3 protein. The sample holds around 1,000,000 distinct CDR3 sequences, under 30% seen once. The data also belong to a second study, concerning T cells of mothers and their children.

The material sequenced was blood. The receptors were sampled from a girl aged 2 to 9 in good health.

This chain joins TRBV3-1 and TRBJ2-7; 12 bases are a match to TRBD2. The germline V gene encodes CDR1 LGHDT and CDR2 YNNKEL (reference sequence). Trimming cost V 4 bases and J 5 bases; bases outside gene matches: 6. The CDR3 sequence is 15 residues long. CDR3: CASSPSSGRVHEQYF. In DNA form, the CDR3 reads TGTGCCAGCAGCCCGTCTAGCGGGAGGGTACACGAGCAGTACTTC.

The chain is built from TRBV4-3 and TRBJ1-1; D ambiguous. V was cut by 0 bases and J by 5 bases, with 10 bases left in between. Germline V gene sequence: CDR1 LGHNA, CDR2 YSLEER. The CDR3 has 14 amino acids. CDR3 bases: TGCGCCAGCAGCCAAGATTTACATACGACTGAAGCTTTCTTT. Translating it yields CASSQDLHTTEAFF.

This clonotype was seen a few times. CDR3 residues: CASSPSSYSHEQYF. The CDR3 coding sequence is TGTGCCAGCAGCCCCTCTAGCTATTCCCACGAGCAGTACTTC. The chain couples TRBV14 to TRBJ2-7; tentatively, D is TRBD2 (5 bases). This CDR3 contains 14 residues. Trimming took 4 bases from V and 5 from J, leaving 15 bases between them. Looked up from germline, CDR1 is SGHDN and CDR2 is FVKESK.

The chain is built from TRBV29-1 and TRBJ2-3; a weak D match, TRBD2 (5 bases). V lost 7 bases and J 5 bases, leaving 10 bases between the germline ends. The CDR3 runs 11 residues. Per germline, CDR1 SQVTM and CDR2 ANQGSEA. For the CDR3, the DNA is TGCAGCGCTCTCGAGGGAGATACGCAGTATTTT. This sequence encodes CSALEGDTQYF.